This T cell receptor (beta chain) came from a study of blood T cell repertoires in COVID-19. In the original workflow: Nucleated cell number was recorded as an estimate derived from reference gene primer amplification. Using immunoSEQ multiplex PCR, the repertoire was profiled, and TCRdb retains in-frame clones only, with some absent. V and J calls and clone size are given by that table; D and trimming were obtained from the DNA. The sample has more than 40,000 clones, approximately 83% seen once. CDR1 MNHEY and CDR2 SMNVEV come from the germline V gene (reference sequence). The CDR3 extends over 13 amino acids. V lost 3 bases, J lost 8 bases, and 13 bases lay in between.

This TCR was sampled from a human donor in a cohort sampled during active COVID-19. The donor label of this sample is uncertain. The V and J genes are TRBV27 and TRBJ1-2; D not resolved. The specimen sequenced was peripheral blood. The DNA for the CDR3 is TGTGCCAGCAGTTTCTTATCGACTTCGGGCTACACCTTC. It translates to CASSFLSTSGYTF.